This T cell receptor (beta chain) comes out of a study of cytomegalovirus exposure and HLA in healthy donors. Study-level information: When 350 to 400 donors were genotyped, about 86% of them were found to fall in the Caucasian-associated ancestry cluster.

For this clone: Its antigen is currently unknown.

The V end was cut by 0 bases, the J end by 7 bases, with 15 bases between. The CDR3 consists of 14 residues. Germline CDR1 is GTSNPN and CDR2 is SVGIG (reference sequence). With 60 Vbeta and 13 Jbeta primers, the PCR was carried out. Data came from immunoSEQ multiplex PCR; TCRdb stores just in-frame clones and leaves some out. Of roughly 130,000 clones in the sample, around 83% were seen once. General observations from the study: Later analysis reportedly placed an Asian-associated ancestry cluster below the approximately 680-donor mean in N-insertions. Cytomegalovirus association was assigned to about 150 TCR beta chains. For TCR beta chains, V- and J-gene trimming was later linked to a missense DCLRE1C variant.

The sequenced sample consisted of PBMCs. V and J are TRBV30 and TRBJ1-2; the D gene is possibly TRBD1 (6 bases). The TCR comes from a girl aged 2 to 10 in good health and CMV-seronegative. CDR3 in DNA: TGTGCCTGGAGTGTACAGGGCAGGGCAGGTGGCTACACCTTC. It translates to CAWSVQGRAGGYTF.